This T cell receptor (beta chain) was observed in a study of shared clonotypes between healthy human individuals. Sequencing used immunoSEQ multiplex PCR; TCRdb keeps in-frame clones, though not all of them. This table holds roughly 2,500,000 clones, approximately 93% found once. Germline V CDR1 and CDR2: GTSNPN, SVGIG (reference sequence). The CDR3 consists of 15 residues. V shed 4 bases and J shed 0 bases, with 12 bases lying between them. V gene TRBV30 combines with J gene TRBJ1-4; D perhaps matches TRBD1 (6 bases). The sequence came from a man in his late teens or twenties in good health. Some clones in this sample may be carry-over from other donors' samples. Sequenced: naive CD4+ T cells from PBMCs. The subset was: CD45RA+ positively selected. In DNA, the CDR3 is TGTGCCTGGACTCAGGGGCAGGCAACTAATGAAAAACTGTTTTTT. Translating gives CAWTQGQATNEKLFF.